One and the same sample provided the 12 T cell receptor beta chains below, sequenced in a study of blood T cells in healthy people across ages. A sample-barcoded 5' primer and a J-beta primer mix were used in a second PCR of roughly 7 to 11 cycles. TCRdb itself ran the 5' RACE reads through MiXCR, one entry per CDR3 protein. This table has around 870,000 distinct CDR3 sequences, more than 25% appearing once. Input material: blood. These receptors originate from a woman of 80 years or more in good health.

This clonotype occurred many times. In nucleotides, the CDR3 is TGTGCCAGCAGCCGGGACAGCTACTATGGCTACACCTTC. Protein product: CASSRDSYYGYTF. The chain recombines TRBV7-9 with TRBJ1-2, with 7 nucleotides matching TRBD1. Germline-derived CDR1 and CDR2 are SEHNR and FQNEAQ (reference sequence). V trimming: 5 bases; J trimming: 3 bases; junction bases outside the gene matches: 3. The CDR3 consists of 13 residues.

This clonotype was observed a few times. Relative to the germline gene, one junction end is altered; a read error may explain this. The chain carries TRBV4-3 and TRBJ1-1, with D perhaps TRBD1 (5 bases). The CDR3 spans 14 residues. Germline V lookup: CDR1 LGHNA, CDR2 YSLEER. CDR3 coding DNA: TGCGCCAGCAGCCAAGGGACACTTAACACTGAAGTTTTCTTT. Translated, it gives CASSQGTLNTEVFF.

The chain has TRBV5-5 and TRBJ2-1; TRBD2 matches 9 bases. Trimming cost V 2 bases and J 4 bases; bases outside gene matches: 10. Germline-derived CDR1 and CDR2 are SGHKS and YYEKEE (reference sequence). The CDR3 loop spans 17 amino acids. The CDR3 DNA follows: TGTGCCAGCAGCTTCCCGGGACTAGCTGACAGGTACAATGAGCAGTTCTTC. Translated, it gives CASSFPGLADRYNEQFF. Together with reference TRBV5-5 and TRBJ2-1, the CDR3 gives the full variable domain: DAGVTQSPTHLIKTRGQQVTLRCSPISGHKSVSWYQQVLGQGPQFIFQYYEKEERGRGNFPDRFSARQFPNYSSELNVNALLLGDSALYLCASSFPGLADRYNEQFFGPGTRLTVL.

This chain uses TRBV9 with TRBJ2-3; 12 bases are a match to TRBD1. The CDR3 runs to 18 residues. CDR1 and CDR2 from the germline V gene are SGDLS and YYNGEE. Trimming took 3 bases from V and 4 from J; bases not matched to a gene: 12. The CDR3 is CASSARDRGLVRSDTQYF. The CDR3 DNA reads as TGTGCCAGCAGCGCCCGGGACAGGGGGCTTGTTCGGTCAGATACGCAGTATTTT.

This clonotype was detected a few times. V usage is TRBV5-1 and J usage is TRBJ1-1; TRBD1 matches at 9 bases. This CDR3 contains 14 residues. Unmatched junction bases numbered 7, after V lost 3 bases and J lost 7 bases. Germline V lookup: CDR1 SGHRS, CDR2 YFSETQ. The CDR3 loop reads CASSSPGTGFEAFF. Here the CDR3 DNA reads TGCGCCAGCAGCTCCCCCGGGACAGGGTTTGAAGCTTTCTTT. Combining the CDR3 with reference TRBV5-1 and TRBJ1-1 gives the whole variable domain KAGVTQTPRYLIKTRGQQVTLSCSPISGHRSVSWYQQTPGQGLQFLFEYFSETQRNKGNFPGRFSGRQFSNSRSEMNVSTLELGDSALYLCASSSPGTGFEAFFGQGTRLTVV.

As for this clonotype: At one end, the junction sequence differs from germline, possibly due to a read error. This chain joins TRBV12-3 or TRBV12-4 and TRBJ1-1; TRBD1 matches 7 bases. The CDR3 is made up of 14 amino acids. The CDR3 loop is CASSLTGLASETFF. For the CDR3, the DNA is TGTGCCAGCAGTTTGACAGGGTTGGCGTCTGAAACTTTCTTT.

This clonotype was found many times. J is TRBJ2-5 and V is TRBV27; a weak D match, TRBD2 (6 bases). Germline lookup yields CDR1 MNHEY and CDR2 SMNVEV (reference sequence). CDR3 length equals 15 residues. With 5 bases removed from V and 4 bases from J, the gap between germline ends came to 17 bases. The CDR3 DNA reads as TGTGCCAGCAGTCCGGGGGACGGTTCTAGAGAGACCCAGTACTTC. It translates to CASSPGDGSRETQYF.

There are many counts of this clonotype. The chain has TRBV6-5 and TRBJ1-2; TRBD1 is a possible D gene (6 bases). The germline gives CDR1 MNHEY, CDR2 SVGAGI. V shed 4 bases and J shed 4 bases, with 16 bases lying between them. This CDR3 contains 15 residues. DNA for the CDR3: TGTGCCAGCAGTTTCCTTACTAGGGGGGGCTATGGCTACACCTTC. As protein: CASSFLTRGGYGYTF.

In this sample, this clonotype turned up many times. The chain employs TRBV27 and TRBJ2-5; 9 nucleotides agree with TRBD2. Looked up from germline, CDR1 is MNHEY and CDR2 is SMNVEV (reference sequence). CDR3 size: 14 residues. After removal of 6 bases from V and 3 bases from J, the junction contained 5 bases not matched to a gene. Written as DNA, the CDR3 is TGTGCCAGCAGAAAGCGGGGGGTCGAAGAGACCCAGTACTTC. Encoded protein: CASRKRGVEETQYF.

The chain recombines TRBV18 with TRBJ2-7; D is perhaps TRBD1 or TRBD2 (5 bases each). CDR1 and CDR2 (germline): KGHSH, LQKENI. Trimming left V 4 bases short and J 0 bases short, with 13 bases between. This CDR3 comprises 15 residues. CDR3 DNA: TGTGCCAGCTCACTACAGGTGGGGGACTCCTACGAGCAGTACTTC. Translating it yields CASSLQVGDSYEQYF.

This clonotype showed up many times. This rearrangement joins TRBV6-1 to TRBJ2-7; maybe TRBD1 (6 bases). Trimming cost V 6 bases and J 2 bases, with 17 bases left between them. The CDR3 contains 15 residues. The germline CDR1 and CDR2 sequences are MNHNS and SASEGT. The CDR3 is CASSLWTAETYEQYF. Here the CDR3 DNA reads TGTGCCAGCAGCCTTTGGACAGCGGAAACCTACGAGCAGTACTTC.

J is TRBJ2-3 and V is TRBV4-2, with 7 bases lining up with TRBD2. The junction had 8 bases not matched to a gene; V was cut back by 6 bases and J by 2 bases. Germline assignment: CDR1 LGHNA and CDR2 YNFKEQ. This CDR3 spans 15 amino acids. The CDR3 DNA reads TGTGCCAGCAGAATTGCGGGGGTGGACACAGATACGCAGTATTTT. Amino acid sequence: CASRIAGVDTDTQYF.